What follows is one TCR beta chain and its context. The antigen remains unidentified. Use of 60 Vbeta and 13 Jbeta primers characterized the PCR. Original processing methods: In a later analysis, 75 million to 95 million unique TCR beta chains included roughly 11 million shared by two or more donors. Assay used: immunoSEQ multiplex PCR; TCRdb lists only in-frame clones, some missing. Clone size and V and J calls were adopted from that table, with D and trimming inferred from the DNA. Among 100,000 to 150,000 clones listed, roughly 80% were seen once. These data are taken from a study of cytomegalovirus exposure and HLA in healthy donors. Study overall: Counted in an early data release were about 86 million unique TCRs from HLA-typed donors.

Broader study findings: A previous analysis found most TCR beta V segments productive roughly 90% or roughly 30% of the time. Most TCR sequences showed up rarely, but some public TCRs showed up in many donors.

Between the trimmed V and J ends, which lost 2 bases and 2 bases, there was a span of 4 bases. The CDR3 is 13 amino acids. Germline CDR1 reads LGHNA; CDR2 reads YSLEER. Sequencing was performed on PBMCs. The chain joins TRBV4-3 to TRBJ1-3; D unresolved. The origin of this receptor is a man aged 18 to 29 in good health and CMV-seropositive. Written as DNA, the CDR3 is TGCGCCAGCAGCCAAACAGCTGGAAACACCATATATTTT. It is translated as CASSQTAGNTIYF.